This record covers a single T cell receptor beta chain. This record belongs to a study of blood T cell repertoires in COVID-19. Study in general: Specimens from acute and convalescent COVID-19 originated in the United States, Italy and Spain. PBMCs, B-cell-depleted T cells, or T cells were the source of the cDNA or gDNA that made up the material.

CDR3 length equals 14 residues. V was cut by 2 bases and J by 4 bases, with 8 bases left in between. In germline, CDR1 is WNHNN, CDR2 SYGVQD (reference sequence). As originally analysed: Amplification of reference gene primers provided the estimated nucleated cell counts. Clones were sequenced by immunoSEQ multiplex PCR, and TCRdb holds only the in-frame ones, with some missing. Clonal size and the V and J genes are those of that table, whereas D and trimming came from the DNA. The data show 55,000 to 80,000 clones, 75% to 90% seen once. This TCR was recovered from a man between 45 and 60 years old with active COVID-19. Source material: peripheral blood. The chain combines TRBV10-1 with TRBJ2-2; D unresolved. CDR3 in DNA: TGCGCCAGCAGTGAGGGGCACCTCACCGGGGAGCTGTTTTTT. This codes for CASSEGHLTGELFF.